This record looks at one T cell receptor beta chain sequence and its context. Antigen: not known. This sample stems from a study of cytomegalovirus exposure and HLA in healthy donors. Donors in the study were healthy people who gave bone marrow. The PCR made use of 60 Vbeta and 13 Jbeta primers. Clones were sequenced by immunoSEQ multiplex PCR, and TCRdb holds only the in-frame ones, with some missing. The table lists under 200,000 clones, 82% of them singletons, with around 0.46% in the top ten. The CDR3 consists of 14 residues. The V end was cut by 0 bases, the J end by 7 bases, with 12 bases between. Germline V gene data show CDR1 as GTSNPN and CDR2 as SVGIG (reference sequence). Study-level findings and limits: A list of roughly 160 TCR beta chains associated with cytomegalovirus was given. Presence/absence results assume similar sequencing depth per donor, which may not hold.

Sequencing was done on a sample of PBMCs. This receptor was identified in a woman aged 50 to 60 in good health and CMV-seronegative. The chain recombines TRBV30 with TRBJ1-4; D is undetermined. CDR3 residues: CAWSVEAPGEKLFF. The DNA for the CDR3 is TGTGCCTGGAGTGTAGAAGCACCGGGTGAAAAACTGTTTTTT.